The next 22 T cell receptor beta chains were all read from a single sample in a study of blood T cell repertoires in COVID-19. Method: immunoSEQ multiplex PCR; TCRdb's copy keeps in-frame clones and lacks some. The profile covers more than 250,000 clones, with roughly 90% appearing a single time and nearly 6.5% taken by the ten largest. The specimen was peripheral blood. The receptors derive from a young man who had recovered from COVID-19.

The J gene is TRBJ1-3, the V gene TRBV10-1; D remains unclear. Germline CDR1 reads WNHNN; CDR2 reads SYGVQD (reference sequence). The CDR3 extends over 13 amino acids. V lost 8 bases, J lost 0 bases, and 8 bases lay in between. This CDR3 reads CASPPLSGNTIYF. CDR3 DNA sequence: TGCGCCAGCCCTCCCCTCTCTGGAAACACCATATATTTT.

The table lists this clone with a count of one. The CDR3 loop reads CASTSSAGAGDEQYF. DNA of the CDR3: TGTGCCAGCACCTCATCGGCGGGGGCTGGAGACGAGCAGTACTTC. The chain joins TRBV18 to TRBJ2-7, with D possibly TRBD2 on 7 matching bases. This CDR3 comprises 15 residues. The germline V and J ends were trimmed by 8 bases and 5 bases, with 22 bases remaining between them. From germline, CDR1 is KGHSH and CDR2 LQKENI.

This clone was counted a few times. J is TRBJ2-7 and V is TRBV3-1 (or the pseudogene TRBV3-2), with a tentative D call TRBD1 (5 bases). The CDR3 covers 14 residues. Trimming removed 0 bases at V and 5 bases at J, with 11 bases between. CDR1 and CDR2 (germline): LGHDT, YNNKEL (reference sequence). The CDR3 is CASSQDWAGNEQYF. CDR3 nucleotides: TGTGCCAGCAGCCAAGATTGGGCAGGGAACGAGCAGTACTTC.

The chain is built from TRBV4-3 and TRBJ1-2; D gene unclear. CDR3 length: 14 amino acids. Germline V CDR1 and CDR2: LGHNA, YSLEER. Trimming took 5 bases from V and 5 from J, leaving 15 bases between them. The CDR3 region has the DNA TGCGCCAGCAGCGAACAGAATCCGCTTTATGGCTACACCTTC. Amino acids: CASSEQNPLYGYTF.

The CDR3 here is CSASRGHSTEAFF. CDR3 bases: TGCAGTGCTAGTCGGGGACATAGCACTGAAGCTTTCTTT. The chain is built from TRBV20-1 and TRBJ1-1; D is possibly TRBD1 (6 bases). Trimming left V 3 bases short and J 4 bases short, with 12 bases between. The germline V gene encodes CDR1 DFQATT and CDR2 SNEGSKA (reference sequence). The CDR3 is made up of 13 amino acids.

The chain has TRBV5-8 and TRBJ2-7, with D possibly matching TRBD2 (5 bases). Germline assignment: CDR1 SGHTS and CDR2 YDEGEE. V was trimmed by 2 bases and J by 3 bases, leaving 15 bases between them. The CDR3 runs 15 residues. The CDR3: CASSFSGSLRYEQYF. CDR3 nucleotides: TGTGCCAGCAGCTTTAGTGGGAGCTTACGCTACGAGCAGTACTTC.

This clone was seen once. CDR3 in DNA: TGCGCCAGCAGCCAGCTGGGACTAGCGGGGGAGCAGTACTTC. It specifies CASSQLGLAGEQYF. The chain is built from TRBV4-1 and TRBJ2-7, with TRBD2 identical over 13 bases. The CDR3 has 14 residues. Losses at the gene ends were 3 bases for V and 7 bases for J; bases not matched to a gene: 3. The germline V gene encodes CDR1 MGHRA and CDR2 YSYEKL.

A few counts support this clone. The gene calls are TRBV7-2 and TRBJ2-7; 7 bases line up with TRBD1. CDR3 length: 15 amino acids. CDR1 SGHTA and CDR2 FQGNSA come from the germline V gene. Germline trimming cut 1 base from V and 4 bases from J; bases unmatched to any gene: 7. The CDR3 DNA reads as TGTGCCAGCAGCTTAGGACCTACAGGGGCATACGAGCAGTACTTC. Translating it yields CASSLGPTGAYEQYF. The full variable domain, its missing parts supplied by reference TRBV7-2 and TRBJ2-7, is GAGVSQSPSNKVTEKGKDVELRCDPISGHTALYWYRQSLGQGLEFLIYFQGNSAPDKSGLPSDRFSAERTGGSVSTLTIQRTQQEDSAVYLCASSLGPTGAYEQYFGPGTRLTVT.

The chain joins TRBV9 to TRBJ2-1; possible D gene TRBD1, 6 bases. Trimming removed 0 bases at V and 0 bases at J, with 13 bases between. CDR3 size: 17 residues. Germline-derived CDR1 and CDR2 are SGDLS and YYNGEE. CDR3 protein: CASSVVEGVSSYNEQFF. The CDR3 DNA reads TGTGCCAGCAGCGTAGTAGAGGGGGTTTCCTCCTACAATGAGCAGTTCTTC.

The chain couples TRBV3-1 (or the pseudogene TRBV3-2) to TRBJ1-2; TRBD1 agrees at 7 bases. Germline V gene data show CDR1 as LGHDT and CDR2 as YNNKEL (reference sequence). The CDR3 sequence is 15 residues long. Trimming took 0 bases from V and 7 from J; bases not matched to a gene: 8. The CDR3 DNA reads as TGTGCCAGCAGCCAAGATCGACAGGGTCTTGCTGGCTACACCTTC. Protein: CASSQDRQGLAGYTF.

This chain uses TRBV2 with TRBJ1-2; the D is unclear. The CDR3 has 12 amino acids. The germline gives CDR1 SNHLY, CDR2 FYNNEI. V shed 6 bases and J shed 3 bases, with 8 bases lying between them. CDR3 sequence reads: CASRAVDYGYTF. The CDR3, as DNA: TGTGCCAGCAGGGCGGTGGACTATGGCTACACCTTC. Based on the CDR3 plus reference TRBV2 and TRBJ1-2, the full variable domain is EPEVTQTPSHQVTQMGQEVILRCVPISNHLYFYWYRQILGQKVEFLVSFYNNEISEKSEIFDDQFSVERPDGSNFTLKIRSTKLEDSAMYFCASRAVDYGYTFGSGTRLTVV.

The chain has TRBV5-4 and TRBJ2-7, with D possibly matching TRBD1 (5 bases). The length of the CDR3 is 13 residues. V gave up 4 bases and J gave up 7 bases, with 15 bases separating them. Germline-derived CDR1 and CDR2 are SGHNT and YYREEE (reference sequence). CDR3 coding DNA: TGTGCCAGCAGCAGCCGACAGATGGGGGAGCAGTACTTC. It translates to CASSSRQMGEQYF.

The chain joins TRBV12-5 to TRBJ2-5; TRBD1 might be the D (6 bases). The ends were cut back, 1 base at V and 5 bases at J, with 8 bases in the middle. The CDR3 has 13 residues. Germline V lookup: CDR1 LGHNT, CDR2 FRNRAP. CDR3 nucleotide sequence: TGTGCTAGTGGTTTGGAAAGGGGGGAGACCCAGTACTTC. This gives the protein CASGLERGETQYF.

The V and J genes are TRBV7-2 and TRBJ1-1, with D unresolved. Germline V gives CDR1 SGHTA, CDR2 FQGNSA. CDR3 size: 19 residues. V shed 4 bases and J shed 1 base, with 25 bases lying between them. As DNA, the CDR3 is TGTGCCAGCAGCTACAAAACTGACGGACGCGGGGAGAGGAACACTGAAGCTTTCTTT. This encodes CASSYKTDGRGERNTEAFF.

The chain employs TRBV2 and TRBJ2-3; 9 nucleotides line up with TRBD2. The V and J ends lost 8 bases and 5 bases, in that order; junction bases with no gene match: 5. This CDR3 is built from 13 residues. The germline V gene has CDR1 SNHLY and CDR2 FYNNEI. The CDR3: CASGEAGGDTQYF. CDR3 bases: TGTGCCAGCGGGGAAGCGGGAGGAGATACGCAGTATTTT.

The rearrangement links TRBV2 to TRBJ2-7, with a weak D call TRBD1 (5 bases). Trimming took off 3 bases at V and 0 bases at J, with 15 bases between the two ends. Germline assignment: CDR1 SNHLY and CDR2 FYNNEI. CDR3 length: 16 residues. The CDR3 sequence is CASSDLQRTNSYEQYF. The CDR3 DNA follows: TGTGCCAGCAGTGATCTTCAGAGGACAAACTCCTACGAGCAGTACTTC.

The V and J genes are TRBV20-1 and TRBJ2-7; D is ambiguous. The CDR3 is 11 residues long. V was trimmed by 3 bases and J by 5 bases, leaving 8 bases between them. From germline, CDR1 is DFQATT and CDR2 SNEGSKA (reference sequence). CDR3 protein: CSASGPNEQYF. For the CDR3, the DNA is TGCAGTGCTAGTGGGCCGAACGAGCAGTACTTC.

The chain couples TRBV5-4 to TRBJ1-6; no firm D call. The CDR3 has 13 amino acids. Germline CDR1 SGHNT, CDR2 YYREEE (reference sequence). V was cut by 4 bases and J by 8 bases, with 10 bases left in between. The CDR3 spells CASSIERDSPLHF. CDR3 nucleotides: TGTGCCAGCAGCATTGAGAGGGATTCACCCCTCCACTTT.

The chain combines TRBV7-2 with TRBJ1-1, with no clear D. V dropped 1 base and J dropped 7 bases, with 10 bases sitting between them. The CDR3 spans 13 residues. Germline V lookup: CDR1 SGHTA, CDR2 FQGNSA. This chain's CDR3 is CASSLVLAGEAFF. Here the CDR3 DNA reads TGTGCCAGCAGCTTAGTTTTGGCAGGTGAAGCTTTCTTT.

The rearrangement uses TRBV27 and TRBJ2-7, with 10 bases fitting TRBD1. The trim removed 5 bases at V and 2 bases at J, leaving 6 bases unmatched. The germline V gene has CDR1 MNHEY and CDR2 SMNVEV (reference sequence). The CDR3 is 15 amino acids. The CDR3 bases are TGTGCCAGCAGTCCGCCCGGGACAGGGGCCTACGAGCAGTACTTC. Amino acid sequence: CASSPPGTGAYEQYF.

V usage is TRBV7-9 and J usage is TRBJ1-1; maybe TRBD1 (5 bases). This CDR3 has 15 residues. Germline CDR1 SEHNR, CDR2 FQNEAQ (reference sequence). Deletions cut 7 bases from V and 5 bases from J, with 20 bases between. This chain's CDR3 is CASITGGGLGTEAFF. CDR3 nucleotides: TGTGCCAGCATTACCGGCGGGGGTTTGGGTACTGAAGCTTTCTTT.

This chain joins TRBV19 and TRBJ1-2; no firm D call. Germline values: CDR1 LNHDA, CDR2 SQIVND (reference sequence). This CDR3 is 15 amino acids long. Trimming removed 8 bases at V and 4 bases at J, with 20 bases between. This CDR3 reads CASGARVLGGYGYTF. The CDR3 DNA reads TGTGCCAGTGGTGCTAGGGTGTTGGGAGGCTATGGCTACACCTTC.